In its sample, the clone carrying this T cell receptor (beta chain) was seen many times. Its matching antigen is unknown. A process of 5'RACE template switching, which added a universal primer site and UMIs, was used to make TCR cDNA. TCRdb used MiXCR to reprocess the 5' RACE reads, holding one entry per CDR3 protein. This table holds 140,000 to 150,000 distinct CDR3 sequences, under 8% found once. These data are taken from a study of T cells after yellow fever vaccination. On the study more broadly: Researchers used SMART-Seq v4 Ultra Low Input to prepare fractions that had low cell numbers. Study outcomes and limitations: Some clonotypes were seen in both the CD4 and the CD8 compartments. These made up a small share and likely arose from convergent recombination. Post-booster repertoires again held most primary-vaccination clones (just under 97% CD4, 80% to 90% CD8).

Deletions cut 5 bases from V and 0 bases from J, with 20 bases between. CDR1 and CDR2 (germline): SGHRS, YFSETQ. This CDR3 is built from 18 residues. The sample consisted of CD4+ T cells sorted from PBMCs, taken 10 days after the yellow fever booster vaccination. This receptor was obtained from a man aged 30-40 years who received the YFV17D yellow fever vaccine. The V gene is TRBV5-1, the J gene TRBJ1-4, with a weak D call TRBD1 (5 bases). CDR3 in DNA: TGCGCCAGCAGAAAGGGGCAGGCCTCAGTTGCAACTAATGAAAAACTGTTTTTT. This translates into CASRKGQASVATNEKLFF. Variable domain in full (rest from reference TRBV5-1 and TRBJ1-4): KAGVTQTPRYLIKTRGQQVTLSCSPISGHRSVSWYQQTPGQGLQFLFEYFSETQRNKGNFPGRFSGRQFSNSRSEMNVSTLELGDSALYLCASRKGQASVATNEKLFFGSGTQLSVL.